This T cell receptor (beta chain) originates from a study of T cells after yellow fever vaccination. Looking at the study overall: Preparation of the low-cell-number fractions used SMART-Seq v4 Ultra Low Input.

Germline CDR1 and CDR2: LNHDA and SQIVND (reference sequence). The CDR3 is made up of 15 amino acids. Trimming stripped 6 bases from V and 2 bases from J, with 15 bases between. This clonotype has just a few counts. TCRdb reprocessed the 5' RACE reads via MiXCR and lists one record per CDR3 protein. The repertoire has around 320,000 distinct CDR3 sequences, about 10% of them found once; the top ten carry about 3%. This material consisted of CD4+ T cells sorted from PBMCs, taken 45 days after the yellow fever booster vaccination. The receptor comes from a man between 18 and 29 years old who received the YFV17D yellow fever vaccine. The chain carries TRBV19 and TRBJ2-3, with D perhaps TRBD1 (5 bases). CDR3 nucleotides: TGTGCCAGTAGGGAACAGGCTGCCGCCACAGATACGCAGTATTTT. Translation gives CASREQAAATDTQYF.